The sequence of this T cell receptor beta chain was determined in a study of technical replicates of blood from a few donors. CDR3 length equals 16 residues. Germline CDR1 is SGHVS and CDR2 is FNYEAQ. The V and J ends lost 1 base and 0 bases respectively, with 9 bases between them. This table comes from immunoSEQ multiplex PCR, and its TCRdb copy is limited to in-frame clones, with some not included. The sample lists about 80,000 clones, 94% occurring once. The chain recombines TRBV7-6 with TRBJ2-2; D call uncertain. Sequenced sample: T cells isolated from PBMCs. The receptor's source is a human donor in good health. CDR3 loop: CASSLGGGTNTGELFF. Here the CDR3 DNA reads TGTGCCAGCAGCTTAGGCGGCGGCACGAACACCGGGGAGCTGTTTTTT. The full variable domain, in which reference TRBV7-6 and TRBJ2-2 provide the parts outside the CDR3, is GAGVSQSPRYKVTKRGQDVALRCDPISGHVSLYWYRQALGQGPEFLTYFNYEAQQDKSGLPNDRFSAERPEGSISTLTIQRTEQRDSAMYRCASSLGGGTNTGELFFGEGSRLTVL.